The clone carrying this T cell receptor (beta chain) appeared a few times. What it recognizes is unknown. The data were obtained in a study of early T cells in non-severe SARS-CoV-2 infection. Study-wide context: The study sequenced bulk RNA from unsorted whole blood, with chains unpaired.

General study findings and limits: Anti-spike CD8 specificities were favored by VDJdb matching, whose results missed private and CD4 specificities.

Individual cDNA molecules received unique molecular identifiers. TCRdb re-derived calls from the 5' RACE reads in MiXCR, one entry per CDR3 protein. The sample carries about 61,000 distinct CDR3 sequences, around 11% recorded once. Per germline, CDR1 MDHEN and CDR2 SYDVKM. The V end lost 4 bases, the J end lost 5 bases, and 5 bases lay between the germline ends. CDR3 length equals 12 residues. The specimen comprised whole blood, sampled at baseline. The chain combines TRBV28 with TRBJ2-2; D ambiguous. The receptor was isolated from an adult who was a healthcare worker with PCR-confirmed SARS-CoV-2 infection or an uninfected control (not recorded which). The donor label of this sample is uncertain. The CDR3 coding sequence is TGTGCCAGCAGTTCCGGGACCGGGGAGCTGTTTTTT. This codes for CASSSGTGELFF.